This T cell receptor (beta chain) was sequenced during a study of T cell responses to AZD1222 COVID-19 vaccine (dated by TCRdb to about 2021). For the wider study: AZD1222 recipients given second doses at about 4 weeks or at about 12 weeks were pooled, since spike-specific TCR depth and breadth were not found to differ between the two schedules. A total of approximately 240 trial participants underwent TCR sequencing, of whom 207 received two doses of AZD1222 and roughly 25 received two doses of the MenACWY control vaccine. Trial participants were enrolled into age subgroups of 18-55, 56-69 and 70-plus years, which contained roughly 150, 30 and 60 TCR-sequenced participants, respectively. The full study reports these points: Epitopes outside the regions mutated in the B.1.351 and B.1.1.7 variants were reportedly recognized by nearly half of the unique spike-specific TCRs. Because no day 14 peak-response samples were available, the repertoires could be characterized only after the peak T cell response. Most participants were white British and females outnumbered males, and the authors suggested that clonal diversity may have been underestimated. In the small 56-69-year group, the increase in depth fell short of significance, most likely because of low power. The whole spike protein was spanned by vaccine-associated CD4 TCRs, and dominant responses were seen in regions 160-218 and 743-854. Spike-specific TCR breadth and depth rose significantly after two AZD1222 doses compared with day 0 and with MenACWY recipients. Conclusions about previously exposed vaccinees are limited because only six or seven AZD1222 recipients were SARS-CoV-2 seropositive at baseline.

The sample's time point, from its label and the paper: baseline before first vaccination. Samples from vaccinated people were obtained from the UK trials COV001 and COV002, which included a single-blind randomized controlled phase 2/3 trial of AZD1222 (ChAdOx1 nCoV-19) in healthy adults. For TCRbeta chain sequencing, PBMC samples were collected from trial participants at day 0 and at day 28 after the second dose. The germline V gene encodes CDR1 SGHRS and CDR2 YFSETQ. Measured from the cysteine to the phenylalanine, the CDR3 is 16 residues long. The retained sequence is limited to the CDR3, 48 bases, with the frame set at the first base. Trimming leaves V shorter by 4 bases and J shorter by 5 bases, with the junction holding 6 bases beyond the gene matches. The CDR3 regions of human TCRbeta chains were analyzed by immunosequencing. On the study's bioinformatics: Repertoire TCRs were matched against a reference library of SARS-CoV-2-specific TCRs generated with the MIRA antigen-specificity platform. Breadth was defined as the fraction of unique TCRs that were SARS-CoV-2-associated. Depth was defined as the fraction of total T cells that were SARS-CoV-2-associated. Using the MIRA data, each spike-specific TCR was mapped to the spike region that the TCR reacts to and placed in a CD4 or CD8 class. Log10-transformed breadth and depth values were compared by one-way ANOVA with Sidak's multiple comparisons tests. TCRdb carries this immuneACCESS record with in-frame sequences only. Its versions omit some clonotypes, under half of them owing to an unresolved V gene in the studies checked, with the rest unexplained. Clone size and the V and J calls come from that table; the DNA yielded D and trimming. The sample profile shows 120,000 or so clones; around 93% of them were found once. 0.9% to 1.2% of the sample belongs to the ten largest clones.

With regard to this clone: Its antigen remains unidentified. No much larger clone exists at a distance of one base, and base qualities are not known.

The receptor chain draws on TRBV5-1 and TRBJ1-6, and TRBD1 aligns with 10 junction nucleotides. The specimen comprised peripheral blood, sampled on day 0 of AZD1222 vaccination. This clonotype was obtained from an adult in good health. Here is the DNA: TGCGCCAGCAGCCCGACTGGACAGGGGGATAATTCACCCCTCCACTTT. Its translation reads: CASSPTGQGDNSPLHF.